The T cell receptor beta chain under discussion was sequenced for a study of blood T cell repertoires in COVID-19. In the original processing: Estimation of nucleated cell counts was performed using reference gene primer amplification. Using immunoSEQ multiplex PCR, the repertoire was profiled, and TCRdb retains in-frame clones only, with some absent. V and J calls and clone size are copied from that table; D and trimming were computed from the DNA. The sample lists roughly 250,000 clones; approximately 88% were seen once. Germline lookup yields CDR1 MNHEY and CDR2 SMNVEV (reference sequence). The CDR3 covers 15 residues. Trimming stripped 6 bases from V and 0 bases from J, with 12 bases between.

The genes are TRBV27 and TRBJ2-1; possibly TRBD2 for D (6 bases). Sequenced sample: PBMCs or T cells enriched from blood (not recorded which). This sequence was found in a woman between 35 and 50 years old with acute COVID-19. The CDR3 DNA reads TGTGCCAGCAGACGAGGAGGGAGCTCCTACAATGAGCAGTTCTTC. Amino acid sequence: CASRRGGSSYNEQFF.